This paragraph covers one T cell receptor beta chain sequence. This clone was found a few times. This receptor's antigen is unknown. The input lacks base qualities; no much larger clone sits a single base away. The data belong to a study of blood T cell repertoires in COVID-19 (TCRdb year 2020). With regard to the full study: The collaborator samples originated in the United States, Italy and Spain and spanned the acute and convalescent phases of COVID-19. The repertoires were released in a freely available public database meant as a resource for research on the immune response to SARS-CoV-2. The prospective study material was composed of cDNA or gDNA derived from T cells, B-cell-depleted T cells, or PBMCs. Where HLA class I and class II types were available, the types were taken from metadata supplied by the sample provider, not from assay-based typing. The dataset comprised deeply sampled blood TCRbeta repertoires from subjects exposed to, actively infected with, or recovered from COVID-19. Nearly every sample came with metadata listing a de-identified subject ID, COVID-19 status, age in years and sex. The samples were drawn from the first 160 participants of the ongoing ImmuneRACE study and from 1,254 subjects provided by 6 global collaborators. Points the paper makes about the study in general: The amount of clinical and demographic metadata varied by source and participant and was provided uncurated.

TCRbeta CDR3 regions were amplified from genomic DNA using the immunoSEQ Assay, a bias-controlled multiplex PCR. The authors processed their data as follows. Nucleated cell counts per sample were estimated from amplification of reference gene primers within the assay. To quantify the absolute abundance of each unique TCRbeta CDR3 rearrangement, sequence reads were collapsed and filtered. For each sample, productive Simpson clonality was calculated as the square root of Simpson's diversity index over productive rearrangements. TCRdb limited this immuneACCESS table to in-frame rearrangements with V and J called. A share of clones is missing; checked studies link under half to unresolved V genes, and the rest is unexplained. That table is the source of V, J and clone size, and D and trimming were worked out from the DNA. Recorded for this sample are under 55,000 clones; around four fifths of them occurred a single time. Together, the top ten hold roughly 5% of the sample.

Spanning cysteine to phenylalanine, the CDR3 consists of 14 amino acids. Only the CDR3 DNA stays, 42 bases, in frame from base 1. The trim is 4 bases for V and 4 bases for J, with a gap of 8 bases between the germline ends. The germline V gene yields MNHEY for CDR1 and SVGEGT for CDR2. The collaborating institutions used their own protocols to collect whole blood in K2EDTA tubes. For TCRbeta analysis, collaborator samples were shipped as frozen whole blood, as isolated PBMCs, or as DNA extracted from either sample type. The sequence joins TRBV6-2 or TRBV6-3 to TRBJ1-6; the best D guess is TRBD1, with 6 bases matching. Specimen: peripheral blood. The receptor was derived from a human donor in a cohort sampled during active COVID-19. The encoded CDR3 is CASSWTAYNSPLHF. The base sequence is TGTGCCAGCAGTTGGACAGCTTATAATTCACCCCTCCACTTT.